This entry lists 23 T cell receptor beta chains sequenced from one sample in a study of response to subunit inactivated influenza vaccine. Via MiXCR, TCRdb re-called the RT-PCR reads, giving one row per CDR3 protein. The sample lists approximately 480,000 distinct CDR3 sequences, roughly 9.8% occurring once. This specimen was PBMCs from blood, taken 40 to 50 days after vaccination. The receptors derive from a man aged 50-59 years who received an inactivated influenza vaccine.

This sequence joins TRBV7-6 and TRBJ2-1; D tentatively fits TRBD1 or TRBD2 (5 bases each). V dropped 8 bases and J dropped 2 bases, with 16 bases sitting between them. The CDR3 sequence is 15 residues long. Germline V gene sequence: CDR1 SGHVS, CDR2 FNYEAQ. CDR3 protein: CASRQAGTPYNEQFF. The CDR3 coding sequence is TGTGCCAGCCGCCAAGCCGGGACCCCCTACAATGAGCAGTTCTTC.

The gene calls are TRBV7-2 and TRBJ1-1, with D perhaps matching TRBD1 (6 bases). V was clipped by 5 bases and J by 6 bases, with 19 bases between them. CDR1 is SGHTA and CDR2 is FQGNSA in the germline V gene. This CDR3 region has 15 residues. DNA for the CDR3: TGTGCCAGCAGCCGGGACATCTCAAGGGCAGCTGAAGCTTTCTTT. It yields the protein CASSRDISRAAEAFF.

This clonotype was seen repeatedly, ten times or more. The chain couples TRBV5-1 to TRBJ1-1; D is unresolved. Between the trimmed V and J ends, which lost 2 bases and 1 base, there was a span of 9 bases. The germline CDR1 and CDR2 sequences are SGHRS and YFSETQ. The CDR3 is 14 amino acids. This chain's CDR3 is CASSLSRQNTEAFF. The DNA for the CDR3 is TGCGCCAGCAGCTTAAGCAGGCAGAACACTGAAGCTTTCTTT.

This clonotype was counted only a few times. The chain carries TRBV5-1 and TRBJ2-3; the match to TRBD2 covers 8 bases. This CDR3 is 15 amino acids long. In germline, CDR1 is SGHRS, CDR2 YFSETQ. V shed 0 bases and J 6 bases; nucleotides not matched to a gene: 6. The CDR3 sequence is CASSLAGGAWDTQYF. The DNA of the CDR3 is TGCGCCAGCAGCTTGGCCGGGGGGGCCTGGGATACGCAGTATTTT.

This clonotype was recorded at least ten times. The rearrangement uses TRBV29-1 and TRBJ2-2; TRBD1 agrees at 7 bases. The CDR3 loop spans 13 amino acids. Germline lookup yields CDR1 SQVTM and CDR2 ANQGSEA. With 7 bases clipped from V and 6 bases from J, the junction kept 8 bases outside the gene matches. As DNA, the CDR3 is TGCAGCGCGACGGGACAGTTATCCGGGGAGCTGTTTTTT. It is translated as CSATGQLSGELFF.

The chain carries TRBV7-9 and TRBJ1-5; the D is unclear. This CDR3 has 16 amino acids. Germline V gives CDR1 SEHNR, CDR2 FQNEAQ (reference sequence). V dropped 1 base and J dropped 5 bases, with 15 bases sitting between them. The CDR3 here is CASSLGSGGLDQPQHF. Written as DNA, the CDR3 is TGTGCCAGCAGCTTAGGCTCGGGAGGGCTCGATCAGCCCCAGCATTTT.

V is TRBV24-1 and J is TRBJ2-5, with 10 bases fitting TRBD2. CDR3 length equals 15 residues. The germline CDR1 and CDR2 sequences are KGHDR and SFDVKD. Unmatched junction bases numbered 2, after V lost 3 bases and J lost 2 bases. The CDR3 DNA sequence: TGTGCCACCAGTGATACTAGCGGGGCACAAGAGACCCAGTACTTC. It codes for CATSDTSGAQETQYF.

CDR3 bases: TGTGCCAGCAGCAACGACCGGGAAACCTACGAGCAGTACTTC. It translates to CASSNDRETYEQYF. The chain employs TRBV11-2 and TRBJ2-7, with D perhaps TRBD2 (5 bases). Trimming stripped 5 bases from V and 2 bases from J, with 13 bases between. CDR3 length: 14 residues. CDR1 and CDR2 (germline): SGHAT, FQNNGV. Complete variable domain (other parts from reference TRBV11-2 and TRBJ2-7): EAGVAQSPRYKIIEKRQSVAFWCNPISGHATLYWYQQILGQGPKLLIQFQNNGVVDDSQLPKDRFSAERLKGVDSTLKIQPAKLEDSAVYLCASSNDRETYEQYFGPGTRLTVT.

CDR3 sequence reads: CASSALPEGTEAFF. Written as DNA, the CDR3 is TGTGCCAGCAGTGCCCTCCCCGAGGGAACTGAAGCTTTCTTT. The genes are TRBV6-4 and TRBJ1-1; D is uncertain. V lost 4 bases and J 5 bases, leaving 14 bases between the germline ends. The CDR3 consists of 14 residues. Germline CDR1 and CDR2: MRHNA and SNTAGT.

This clonotype was counted between two and nine times. The V gene is TRBV15, the J gene TRBJ1-1, with D tentatively TRBD1 (6 bases). The V gene's germline CDR1 is LNHNV and CDR2 YYDKDF (reference sequence). Trimming cost V 3 bases and J 2 bases, with 10 bases left between them. The CDR3 is made up of 14 amino acids. The CDR3 protein is CATSSPGDNTEAFF. CDR3 coding DNA: TGTGCCACCAGCAGCCCAGGGGATAACACTGAAGCTTTCTTT.

The table lists this clonotype with a few counts. V and J are TRBV5-1 and TRBJ1-1, with D possibly matching TRBD1 (5 bases). V was shortened by 0 bases and J by 6 bases, with 12 bases between the two germline ends. The CDR3 runs 14 residues. Looked up from germline, CDR1 is SGHRS and CDR2 is YFSETQ. The CDR3 DNA reads as TGCGCCAGCAGCTTGGGAGGGGCGAAGGCTGAAGCTTTCTTT. This sequence encodes CASSLGGAKAEAFF.

CDR3 DNA: TGTGCCAGCAGCCCGCCCTTTGAAAGGGGCTATGGCTACACCTTC. It yields the protein CASSPPFERGYGYTF. V is TRBV7-2 and J is TRBJ1-2, with D possibly being TRBD1 (5 bases). This CDR3 has 15 amino acids. Germline CDR1 SGHTA, CDR2 FQGNSA. The V end was cut by 5 bases, the J end by 4 bases, with 17 bases between.

This clonotype was picked up a small number of times. The chain is built from TRBV20-1 and TRBJ2-3, with D possibly matching TRBD2 (6 bases). The CDR3 is 14 amino acids. Germline V gene lookup returns CDR1 DFQATT and CDR2 SNEGSKA (reference sequence). V lost 6 bases and J lost 5, with 18 bases in between. CDR3 sequence: CSARTTSGGDTQYF. The CDR3 nucleotides read TGCAGTGCAAGGACTACCTCAGGAGGAGATACGCAGTATTTT.

The chain employs TRBV10-3 and TRBJ2-2, with TRBD2 matching over 10 bases. Trimming cost V 4 bases and J 2 bases; bases outside gene matches: 1. Germline V gene lookup returns CDR1 ENHRY and CDR2 SYGVKD. There are 15 residues in the CDR3. This CDR3 is CAISVAGGNTGELFF. The CDR3 nucleotides are TGTGCCATCAGTGTAGCGGGGGGAAACACCGGGGAGCTGTTTTTT.

The chain uses TRBV12-3 or TRBV12-4 and TRBJ2-7; D gene unclear. Deletions cut 6 bases from V and 5 bases from J, with 17 bases between. The CDR3 has 14 amino acids. CDR3 coding DNA: TGTGCCAGCAGCAACATGGGCCGGCCGAACGAGCAGTACTTC. Translating gives CASSNMGRPNEQYF.

A few counts support this clonotype. The V and J genes are TRBV5-1 and TRBJ1-2; D gene uncertain. The ends were cut back, 0 bases at V and 3 bases at J, with 18 bases in the middle. Germline V gene sequence: CDR1 SGHRS, CDR2 YFSETQ. The CDR3 covers 17 residues. CDR3 amino acids: CASSLAGVGSLDYGYTF. The CDR3 coding sequence is TGCGCCAGCAGCTTGGCCGGGGTTGGCAGTTTAGACTATGGCTACACCTTC.

This clonotype was counted many times. The chain carries TRBV20-1 and TRBJ1-5, with 7 bases that match TRBD1. This CDR3 comprises 14 residues. Germline CDR1 is DFQATT and CDR2 is SNEGSKA (reference sequence). J lost 9 bases, V lost 3 bases, and 11 bases had no gene match. This chain's CDR3 is CSARLRQGGRPQHF. The CDR3 bases are TGCAGTGCTAGGCTGCGCCAGGGGGGAAGGCCCCAGCATTTT.

This clonotype was recorded a few times. The J gene is TRBJ1-6, the V gene TRBV3-1, with D tentatively TRBD1 (5 bases). This CDR3 is 15 amino acids long. The V gene's germline CDR1 is LGHDT and CDR2 YNNKEL (reference sequence). V lost 2 bases and J 9 bases, leaving 14 bases between the germline ends. The CDR3 here is CASSQQGGFSSPLHF. CDR3 bases: TGTGCCAGCAGCCAACAGGGAGGGTTCAGTTCACCCCTCCACTTT.

This clonotype was detected a few times. The chain couples TRBV5-1 to TRBJ2-5, with 12 bases aligning to TRBD2. CDR1 and CDR2 (germline): SGHRS, YFSETQ. The length of the CDR3 is 16 residues. V lost 4 bases and J lost 4; bases outside the gene matches: 8. DNA of the CDR3: TGCGCCAGCAGCACCCGACTAGCGGGAGTAATAGAGACCCAGTACTTC. Its translation is CASSTRLAGVIETQYF.

This chain uses TRBV7-8 with TRBJ2-3; D may be TRBD2 (6 bases). The CDR3 consists of 19 residues. Germline V lookup: CDR1 SGHVS, CDR2 FQNEAQ. V was cut by 7 bases and J by 1 base, with 27 bases left in between. Here the CDR3 DNA reads TGTGCCAGCACCTCCCTGGTGGTAGCGGTTGAGTTAGGCACAGATACGCAGTATTTT. Translated, it gives CASTSLVVAVELGTDTQYF.

This clonotype came up a few times. The chain joins TRBV4-3 to TRBJ2-1, with D perhaps matching TRBD2 (6 bases). Trimming took off 1 base at V and 4 bases at J, with 14 bases between the two ends. The CDR3 is 16 residues long. CDR1 is LGHNA, CDR2 YSLEER, per germline. CDR3 sequence (DNA): TGCGCCAGCAGCCAAGGCTGGGGGGACTTGTACAATGAGCAGTTCTTC. Its translation: CASSQGWGDLYNEQFF.

This clonotype was seen a few times. The V call is TRBV4-1, the J call TRBJ2-3; 7 bases line up with TRBD2. In germline, CDR1 is MGHRA, CDR2 YSYEKL. J lost 2 bases, V lost 0 bases, and 11 bases had no gene match. The CDR3 has 18 residues. In DNA, the CDR3 is TGCGCCAGCAGCCAAGAAGCGCCTCGCGGGGGAACCACAGATACGCAGTATTTT. It translates to CASSQEAPRGGTTDTQYF.

This clonotype showed up just a few times. V is TRBV2 and J is TRBJ2-3, with D possibly TRBD2 on 5 matching bases. The CDR3 length is 15 residues. The V gene lost 3 bases and the J gene lost 2 bases, with 12 bases spanning the gap. Germline values: CDR1 SNHLY, CDR2 FYNNEI. The DNA for the CDR3 is TGTGCCAGCAGTGATCGGCGGGTCCTCACAGATACGCAGTATTTT. This sequence encodes CASSDRRVLTDTQYF.